Presented here are 8 T cell receptor beta chains from one specimen sequenced in a study of blood T cell repertoires in COVID-19. Assay used: immunoSEQ multiplex PCR; TCRdb lists only in-frame clones, some missing. The sample consists of 180,000 or so clones, about four fifths of them appearing once. Sequencing was done on a sample of peripheral blood. Receptors were obtained from a human donor with acute or convalescent COVID-19. The donor label of this sample is uncertain.

This clone appeared once. V usage is TRBV5-1 and J usage is TRBJ2-7, with 10 positions matching TRBD1. The CDR3 covers 17 residues. Germline V gene sequence: CDR1 SGHRS, CDR2 YFSETQ. The V and J ends lost 3 bases and 1 base, in that order; junction bases with no gene match: 10. CDR3 residues: CASSSPPPGQGSYEQYF. The CDR3 DNA reads TGCGCCAGCAGCTCCCCCCCTCCGGGACAGGGGTCCTACGAGCAGTACTTC.

The genes are TRBV5-5 and TRBJ2-7; 8 bases are a match to TRBD1. CDR1 and CDR2 (germline): SGHKS, YYEKEE (reference sequence). This CDR3 contains 13 residues. Trimming cost V 4 bases and J 4 bases; bases outside gene matches: 4. CDR3 region: CASSHGQGYEQYF. The CDR3 region has the DNA TGTGCCAGCAGCCACGGACAGGGTTACGAGCAGTACTTC.

This chain uses TRBV7-2 with TRBJ1-1; 7 nucleotides line up with TRBD1. The CDR3 loop spans 13 amino acids. The germline gives CDR1 SGHTA, CDR2 FQGNSA. The V segment lost 6 bases and the J segment 4 bases; nucleotides outside the gene matches: 5. CDR3 in amino acids: CASSNRGRTEAFF. CDR3 DNA: TGTGCCAGCAGTAACAGGGGACGCACTGAAGCTTTCTTT.

V is TRBV9 and J is TRBJ2-6; D not certain. Germline CDR1 SGDLS, CDR2 YYNGEE. CDR3 length equals 16 residues. Trimming removed 0 bases from V and 0 bases from J, with 7 bases in between. CDR3 in amino acids: CASSVVTISGANVLTF. As DNA, the CDR3 is TGTGCCAGCAGCGTAGTTACTATCTCTGGGGCCAACGTCCTGACTTTC. Full variable domain (remainder filled in from reference TRBV9 and TRBJ2-6): DSGVTQTPKHLITATGQRVTLRCSPRSGDLSVYWYQQSLDQGLQFLIQYYNGEERAKGNILERFSAQQFPDLHSELNLSSLELGDSALYFCASSVVTISGANVLTFGAGSRLTVL.

This clone was seen once. J is TRBJ2-7 and V is TRBV6-4; 10 bases are a match to TRBD1. This CDR3 comprises 15 residues. V shed 1 base and J 3 bases; nucleotides not matched to a gene: 3. Germline CDR1 and CDR2: MRHNA and SNTAGT. The CDR3 nucleotides are TGTGCCAGCAGTGACTTCGGGACAGGGGTCTACGAGCAGTACTTC. It codes for CASSDFGTGVYEQYF.

The rearrangement links TRBV6-5 to TRBJ2-7; TRBD2 matches 7 bases. This CDR3 has 14 residues. V shed 10 bases, J shed 3 bases, and the junction held 12 bases outside the gene matches. Germline values: CDR1 MNHEY, CDR2 SVGAGI. The CDR3 region is CATAPAREGYEQYF. Here the CDR3 DNA reads TGTGCCACCGCGCCGGCCAGGGAGGGCTACGAGCAGTACTTC.

The sample holds a few counts of this clone. V is TRBV7-9 and J is TRBJ1-1; perhaps TRBD1 as D (6 bases). This CDR3 region has 15 residues. The ends were cut back, 5 bases at V and 4 bases at J, with 17 bases in the middle. In germline, CDR1 is SEHNR, CDR2 FQNEAQ (reference sequence). This CDR3 is CASSPGGAGSTEAFF. Here the CDR3 DNA reads TGTGCCAGCAGCCCCGGGGGGGCGGGGAGCACTGAAGCTTTCTTT. Full variable domain (rest looked up from reference TRBV7-9 and TRBJ1-1): DTGVSQNPRHKITKRGQNVTFRCDPISEHNRLYWYRQTLGQGPEFLTYFQNEAQLEKSRLLSDRFSAERPKGSFSTLEIQRTEQGDSAMYLCASSPGGAGSTEAFFGQGTRLTVV.

The sample holds a few counts of this clone. V is TRBV28 and J is TRBJ1-1, with no clear D. Per germline, CDR1 MDHEN and CDR2 SYDVKM. CDR3 length: 14 amino acids. Trimming removed 8 bases from V and 4 bases from J, with 17 bases in between. The CDR3, as DNA: TGTGCCAGCGGCGGACGGAGGGCGGGCACTGAAGCTTTCTTT. It yields the protein CASGGRRAGTEAFF.